In this sample, the clone carrying this TCR beta chain turned up a few times. Its matching antigen is unknown. Unique molecular identifiers were attached to individual cDNA molecules during library preparation. TCRdb re-derived calls from the RACE reads in MiXCR, one entry per CDR3 protein. The sample yields 85,000 to 100,000 distinct CDR3 sequences, 11% seen once. This sample was included in a study of human T cells and chemical hapten exposure. Study results and limitations: Each of the donors had alopecia, so their immune responses may not resemble those of healthy people.

The CDR3 length is 17 residues. Germline CDR1 reads LGHNA; CDR2 reads YNFKEQ. The ends were cut back, 1 base at V and 7 bases at J, with 20 bases in the middle. Specified time point: pre-sensitization, week 0. Treatment described: therapeutic diphenylcyclopropenone sensitization with weekly scalp DPC. Alopecia patients deemed DPC-suitable, aged 18 to 70, excluding pregnancy. This sample comprised whole blood, obtained in connection with sensitization to the hapten diphenylcyclopropenone (DPC). The rearrangement uses TRBV4-2 and TRBJ1-5, with D possibly being TRBD1 (6 bases). The clonotype comes from a woman aged 55-75 years with alopecia areata. Some clones in this sample may be carry-over from other donors' samples. The CDR3 DNA sequence: TGTGCCAGCAGCCAAGGATCAGGCGAACAGGGACAACAGCCCCAGCATTTT. Its translation is CASSQGSGEQGQQPQHF.